This TCR beta chain appears in the sequencing data of a study of memory CD4+ T cells and cytomegalovirus serostatus. Whole-study results and caveats: Of roughly 180 reported CMV TCRbeta sequences, some 67 were found in memory CD4+ repertoires.

This clone was found once. Its antigen remains unidentified. Trimming removed 5 bases from V and 3 bases from J; junction bases left unmatched: 13. The CDR3 sequence is 17 residues long. Germline CDR1 and CDR2: MNHEY and SMNVEV (reference sequence). Authors' analysis steps: Out-of-frame sequences were removed, leaving 2 million to 2.5 million distinct TCRbeta sequences. Produced via immunoSEQ multiplex PCR; TCRdb's table is partial and in-frame only. D and trimming were read from the DNA, whereas the V and J calls and clone size are those reported in that table. The sample has about 50,000 clones; roughly 73% are singletons. The sort gate was single viable CD3+CD4+CD8-CD45RO+ cells for memory CD4+ T cells. Serostatus was set by detecting CMV pp150, pp28, p38, p52 IgG.

The clonotype was recovered from an adult in good health and CMV-seronegative. The chain recombines TRBV27 with TRBJ1-2, with TRBD1 identical over 9 bases. Sequencing was performed on memory CD4+ T cells from blood. CDR3 residues: CASSVSPNRGQDYGYTF. CDR3 sequence (DNA): TGTGCCAGCAGTGTCTCCCCAAACAGGGGGCAGGACTATGGCTACACCTTC.